Following are 23 T cell receptor beta chains from one sample sequenced in a study of CD8+ T cells in alopecia areata. After isolation, RNA underwent reverse transcription to generate cDNA as the sequencing template. This table comes from immunoSEQ multiplex PCR, and its TCRdb copy is limited to in-frame clones, with some not included. The profile covers around 290,000 clones, none occurring a single time. Scientists pooled cutaneous lymph node cells and sorted them on CD4, CD8alpha, NKG2D, NKG2ACE and other markers. Sequencing was carried out using CD4+ T cells sorted from a lymph node. These receptors were obtained from a C3H/HeJ mouse with alopecia areata. The strain bears MHC haplotype H2-k.

Note on this clone: The gene names here belong to mouse. The read ends 4 residues before the CDR3 terminus; that terminus is restored from the germline J gene. V gene TRBV13-1 combines with J gene TRBJ2-7; 8 nucleotides line up with TRBD1. Germline CDR1 reads NSHNY; CDR2 reads SYGAGN. The CDR3 runs to 14 residues. J lost 0 bases, V lost 2 bases, and 1 base had no gene match. CDR3 residues: CASSDGTGSYEQYF. The CDR3 DNA, read in part, is TGTGCCAGCAGTGACGGGACAGGCTCCTAT.

There are a few counts of this clone. Gene names are the mouse ones. The CDR3 is cut off 4 residues early in the read; its end comes from the germline J gene. This rearrangement joins TRBV17 to TRBJ2-7; 8 bases align to TRBD2. The CDR3 contains 15 residues. Per germline, CDR1 MNHDT and CDR2 YYDKIL. V lost 5 bases, J lost 0 bases, and 6 bases stayed unmatched. The CDR3 here is CASSPDWESSYEQYF. CDR3 DNA, as far as it was read: TGTGCTAGCAGTCCGGACTGGGAGAGCTCCTAT.

This clone was seen many times. These gene names are mouse names. The read ends 4 residues shy of where the CDR3 ends; the end is completed using the germline J gene. The sample contains more than one DNA sequence encoding this CDR3. The chain carries TRBV19 and TRBJ1-2, with TRBD1 as a possible D gene (5 bases). The CDR3 is made up of 14 amino acids. V shed 0 bases and J shed 0 bases, with 6 bases lying between them. Germline CDR1 and CDR2: FNHDT and SITEND (reference sequence). CDR3 DNA (partial): TGTGCCAGCAGTATAGGGACAACAAACTCC. This gives the protein CASSIGTTNS. In full, the CDR3 is CASSIGTTNSDYTF.

A remark on this clone: Here the gene names and germline are mouse. The sequence runs out 4 residues before the end of the CDR3; the remainder is reconstructed from the germline J gene. The chain employs TRBV5 and TRBJ2-5; 11 bases agree with TRBD2. This CDR3 is 15 amino acids long. Germline V gene sequence: CDR1 LGHNA, CDR2 YNLKQL (reference sequence). The CDR3 is CASSSRLGGEDTQYF. Partial CDR3 DNA: TGTGCCAGCAGCTCGCGACTGGGGGGGGAAGAC.

A note on this clone: Mouse germline and gene names are used. The read is 4 residues too short to cover the CDR3 end, so that end is filled in from the germline J gene. The sample carries other DNA sequences with the same CDR3. The V and J genes are TRBV19 and TRBJ2-1; D is possibly TRBD1 (6 bases). The germline CDR1 and CDR2 sequences are FNHDT and SITEND (reference sequence). The CDR3 sequence is 13 residues long. Trimming shortened V by 5 bases and J by 3 bases, and 9 bases separated the two germline ends. The CDR3 reads CASSTDSYAEQFF. The sequenced part of the CDR3 DNA is TGTGCCAGCAGCACGGACAGCTATGCT.

As concerns this clone: Gene names follow the mouse nomenclature. The CDR3 end falls 4 residues outside the read, so it is completed with the germline J gene. This rearrangement joins TRBV13-1 to TRBJ2-7; 8 bases align to TRBD2. V shed 0 bases and J 0 bases; nucleotides not matched to a gene: 5. In germline, CDR1 is NSHNY, CDR2 SYGAGN. The CDR3 consists of 16 residues. The CDR3 bases that were read are TGTGCCAGCAGTGATGCACACTGGGGGAGCTCCTAT. This codes for CASSDAHWGSSY. The whole CDR3 protein reads CASSDAHWGSSYEQYF.

This clone has just a few counts. The genes are named according to mouse. Sequencing ends 3 residues short of the CDR3 end; the germline J gene provides the rest. This chain connects TRBV19 to TRBJ1-6; tentative D call: TRBD1 (6 bases). TRBJ1-6 is an ORF, and what it does is uncertain. The CDR3 runs to 15 residues. The V gene lost 0 bases and the J gene lost 8 bases, with 12 bases spanning the gap. From germline, CDR1 is FNHDT and CDR2 SITEND (reference sequence). CDR3 protein: CASSIGGARYSPLYF. Partial CDR3 DNA: TGTGCCAGCAGTATAGGGGGGGCGCGGTATTCGCCC.

This clone was observed a handful of times. Germline and genes: mouse. The read ends 4 residues before the CDR3 terminus; that terminus is restored from the germline J gene. The same CDR3 is also encoded by other DNA sequences in this sample. The chain uses TRBV1 and TRBJ1-1; perhaps TRBD1 as D (5 bases). The CDR3 covers 13 residues. Germline V gives CDR1 NSQYPW, CDR2 LRSPGD (reference sequence). CDR3 sequence reads: CTCSADPGGEVFF. Incomplete CDR3 DNA: TGCACCTGCAGTGCAGATCCGGGGGGA.

Of note for this clone: The genes are named according to mouse. The read terminates 4 residues before the CDR3 end, so the remaining end is supplied by the germline J gene. This sequence joins TRBV13-1 and TRBJ2-7; maybe TRBD1 (6 bases). Per germline, CDR1 NSHNY and CDR2 SYGAGN. This CDR3 is 12 amino acids long. CDR3 bases read: TGTGCCAGCAGTCACAGGGTGGAT. The encoded protein is CASSHRVD. The entire CDR3 is CASSHRVDEQYF.

A word on this clone: Gene names denote mouse genes. From the germline J gene comes the end of the CDR3, since the read stops 4 residues before it. The chain combines TRBV19 with TRBJ1-1; D is possibly TRBD1 (6 bases). The V gene's germline CDR1 is FNHDT and CDR2 SITEND (reference sequence). The CDR3 sequence is 12 residues long. The CDR3: CASSIVRGEVFF. The DNA read from the CDR3 is TGTGCCAGCAGTATCGTCAGGGGA.

This clone was seen only a few times. Genes and germline come from the mouse. The CDR3 extends 4 residues past the end of the read, so its final part is completed from the germline J gene. The chain links TRBV29 to TRBJ2-2, with 8 bases matching TRBD1. Trimming took 2 bases from V and 6 from J; bases not matched to a gene: 5. Germline lookup yields CDR1 MSHET and CDR2 SYDVDS. The CDR3 covers 15 residues. CDR3: CASSLQGALSGQLYF. The CDR3 bases that were read are TGTGCTAGCAGTTTACAGGGGGCGCTTTCCGGG. The full variable domain, in which reference TRBV29 and TRBJ2-2 provide the parts outside the CDR3, is DMKVTQMPRYLIKRMGENVLLECGQDMSHETMYWYRQDPGLGLQLIYISYDVDSNSEGDIPKGYRVSRKKREHFSLILDSAKTNQTSVYFCASSLQGALSGQLYFGEGSKLTVL.

Concerning this clone: Genes and germline are mouse. From the germline J gene comes the end of the CDR3, since the read stops 4 residues before it. The chain recombines TRBV5 with TRBJ2-1; 10 nucleotides line up with TRBD2. The CDR3 has 16 amino acids. Germline CDR1 and CDR2: LGHNA and YNLKQL (reference sequence). J was trimmed by 3 bases and V by 0 bases; bases with no gene match: 2. The CDR3: CASSQEGLGLYAEQFF. The CDR3 bases that were read are TGTGCCAGCAGCCAAGAGGGACTGGGGCTCTATGCT.

This clone showed up just a few times. Gene names and germline refer to mouse. The read terminates 4 residues before the CDR3 end, so the remaining end is supplied by the germline J gene. The same CDR3 is also encoded by other DNA sequences in this sample. The rearrangement uses TRBV19 and TRBJ2-5, with a tentative D call TRBD2 (7 bases). Germline V gene lookup returns CDR1 FNHDT and CDR2 SITEND (reference sequence). V lost 1 base and J 3 bases, leaving 9 bases between the germline ends. CDR3 length: 14 residues. The CDR3 reads CASSIRGAQDTQYF. The CDR3 bases that were read are TGTGCCAGCAGTATACGGGGGGCGCAAGAC. Full variable domain (remainder filled in from reference TRBV19 and TRBJ2-5): GGIITQTPKFLIGQEGQKLTLKCQQNFNHDTMYWYRQDSGKGLRLIYYSITENDLQKGDLSEGYDASREKKSSFSLTVTSAQKNEMAVFLCASSIRGAQDTQYFGPGTRLLVL.

This clone was observed a few times. Mouse names are used for the genes. Sequencing ends 4 residues short of the CDR3 end; the germline J gene provides the rest. The V call is TRBV19, the J call TRBJ1-2; 8 bases align to TRBD1. V gave up 6 bases and J gave up 3 bases; unmatched junction bases: 4. The CDR3 runs to 13 residues. Germline-derived CDR1 and CDR2 are FNHDT and SITEND (reference sequence). The sequenced part of the CDR3 DNA is TGTGCCAGCATGGGACAGGAGGACTCC. As protein: CASMGQEDS. The whole CDR3 sequence reads CASMGQEDSDYTF.

This clone was seen a few times. Germline and genes: mouse. The read ends 4 residues shy of where the CDR3 ends; the end is completed using the germline J gene. The chain uses TRBV13-1 and TRBJ2-5, with 7 positions matching TRBD2. V was clipped by 3 bases and J by 2 bases; unmatched bases: 3. The length of the CDR3 is 14 residues. Germline-derived CDR1 and CDR2 are NSHNY and SYGAGN. The CDR3 loop is CASSGSGGQDTQYF. The CDR3 DNA, read in part, is TGTGCCAGCAGTGGATCTGGGGGCCAAGAC.

Only a few counts were recorded for this clone. Germline and genes here are mouse. The CDR3 end falls 4 residues outside the read, so it is completed with the germline J gene. The chain employs TRBV13-3 and TRBJ2-2; 8 bases are a match to TRBD1. In germline, CDR1 is NNHDY, CDR2 SYVADS. The trim removed 4 bases at V and 0 bases at J, leaving 5 bases unmatched. The CDR3 totals 16 residues. The CDR3 region is CASSHGQGANTGQLYF. The DNA read from the CDR3 is TGTGCCAGCAGTCATGGACAGGGAGCAAACACCGGG.

As for this clone: Mouse gene names and germline throughout. The CDR3 end is not reached by the read, which stops 4 residues before it; the germline J gene fills it in. The V call is TRBV13-3, the J call TRBJ2-2; the match to TRBD1 covers 8 bases. V lost 0 bases and J lost 4; bases outside the gene matches: 2. CDR1 is NNHDY and CDR2 is SYVADS in the germline V gene. This CDR3 is built from 15 residues. The DNA read from the CDR3 is TGTGCCAGCAGTGATGCCACAGGGGGCACCGGG. Its translation: CASSDATGGTG. The complete CDR3 sequence is CASSDATGGTGQLYF.

This clone came up a few times. Germline and genes here are mouse. The CDR3 end is not reached by the read, which stops 4 residues before it; the germline J gene fills it in. J is TRBJ2-3 and V is TRBV31, with a possible D match to TRBD2 (5 bases). The V and J ends lost 2 bases and 0 bases respectively, with 9 bases between them. The CDR3 consists of 14 residues. Per germline, CDR1 GKSSPN and CDR2 SITVG. The CDR3 region is CAWSWGTSAETLYF. The sequenced part of the CDR3 DNA is TGTGCCTGGAGTTGGGGAACTAGTGCAGAA. Complete variable domain (other parts from reference TRBV31 and TRBJ2-3): AQTIHQWPVAEIKAVGSPLSLGCTIKGKSSPNLYWYWQATGGTLQQLFYSITVGQVESVVQLNLSASRPKDDQFILSTEKLLLSHSGFYLCAWSWGTSAETLYFGSGTRLTVL.

This clone was observed a few times. The gene symbols are mouse symbols. The CDR3 goes on 4 residues after the read ends, and that part is filled in from the germline J gene. Within the sample, other DNA sequences also encode this same CDR3. The chain couples TRBV1 to TRBJ2-5; TRBD1 might be the D (5 bases). The CDR3 covers 15 residues. Germline V CDR1 and CDR2: NSQYPW, LRSPGD (reference sequence). The germline V and J ends were trimmed by 0 bases and 2 bases, with 9 bases remaining between them. The sequenced CDR3 bases are TGCACCTGCAGTGCAGATAGAGGGGTCCAAGAC. The encoded protein is CTCSADRGVQD. The full CDR3 is CTCSADRGVQDTQYF.

Turning to this clone: Genes and germline come from the mouse. From the germline J gene comes the end of the CDR3, since the read stops 4 residues before it. The chain combines TRBV13-1 with TRBJ1-1; D ambiguous. This CDR3 contains 13 residues. Trimming removed 5 bases at V and 0 bases at J, with 8 bases between. Germline-derived CDR1 and CDR2 are NSHNY and SYGAGN. The CDR3 spells CASRQDANTEVFF. CDR3 DNA, as far as it was read: TGTGCCAGCAGGCAGGATGCAAACACA.

As concerns this clone: The gene names given are mouse names. The observed sequence ends 4 residues before the CDR3 terminus, with the missing tail filled in from the germline J gene. The chain links TRBV31 to TRBJ2-1, with TRBD2 matching 12 bases. Germline lookup yields CDR1 GKSSPN and CDR2 SITVG. V dropped 3 bases and J dropped 3; count of bases not matched to a gene: 3. The CDR3 loop spans 15 amino acids. Here the CDR3 reads CAWRRLGGRYAEQFF. CDR3 DNA, as far as it was read: TGTGCCTGGAGACGACTGGGGGGGCGCTATGCT.

Note on this clone: The gene names here belong to mouse. From the germline J gene comes the end of the CDR3, since the read stops 4 residues before it. Other DNA sequences in this specimen translate into the identical CDR3. V usage is TRBV5 and J usage is TRBJ2-5; D might be TRBD1 (5 bases). Germline V lookup: CDR1 LGHNA, CDR2 YNLKQL (reference sequence). The germline V and J ends were trimmed by 4 bases and 1 base, with 9 bases remaining between them. This CDR3 is built from 14 residues. The sequenced CDR3 bases are TGTGCCAGCAGCCGCCAGGGAGACCAAGAC. Protein sequence: CASSRQGDQD. The entire CDR3 protein is CASSRQGDQDTQYF.

This clone has a handful of counts. Gene names are the mouse ones. The read finishes 4 residues shy of the CDR3 end, and the germline J gene is used to complete it. Other DNA variants within this sample encode the same CDR3. The genes are TRBV5 and TRBJ1-1, with a possible D match to TRBD1 (5 bases). This CDR3 is built from 14 residues. Germline values: CDR1 LGHNA, CDR2 YNLKQL (reference sequence). The V end lost 0 bases, the J end lost 0 bases, and 5 bases lay between the germline ends. CDR3 DNA, as far as it was read: TGTGCCAGCAGCCAAGAAGGGGCAAACACA. Its protein is CASSQEGANT. The full CDR3 sequence reads CASSQEGANTEVFF.